A single sample gave rise to the 10 T cell receptor beta chains below, sequenced in a study of identical twins. TCRdb reanalysed the 5' RACE reads using MiXCR and keeps one entry per CDR3 protein. The table lists roughly 500,000 distinct CDR3 sequences, about 20% of them singletons. The sample also formed part of further work on T cells expressing NK-cell markers.

Sequenced: CD4+ T cells sorted from blood. Receptors were obtained from a woman between 18 and 30 years old in good health.

A few counts support this clonotype. The J gene is TRBJ2-1, the V gene TRBV7-2; 9 bases align to TRBD2. CDR1 SGHTA and CDR2 FQGNSA come from the germline V gene. This CDR3 has 17 residues. V gave up 0 bases and J gave up 7 bases; unmatched junction bases: 10. CDR3 loop: CASSLAGASGIRNEQFF. In DNA, the CDR3 is TGTGCCAGCAGCTTAGCGGGGGCTAGCGGGATTAGGAATGAGCAGTTCTTC.

This clonotype was counted between two and nine times. This sequence joins TRBV20-1 and TRBJ2-7; 9 bases fit TRBD2. This CDR3 spans 16 amino acids. Germline V gene data show CDR1 as DFQATT and CDR2 as SNEGSKA (reference sequence). The trim removed 2 bases at V and 2 bases at J, leaving 10 bases unmatched. CDR3 region: CSARSFSGSDPYEQYF. CDR3 sequence (DNA): TGCAGTGCTAGATCCTTTAGCGGGAGTGATCCCTACGAGCAGTACTTC.

This clonotype was detected ten times or more. As DNA, the CDR3 is TGTGCCAGCCTGCCAGGACAGGGCTACGAGCAGTACTTC. This codes for CASLPGQGYEQYF. The chain couples TRBV7-9 to TRBJ2-7; 8 positions agree with TRBD1. The germline gives CDR1 SEHNR, CDR2 FQNEAQ (reference sequence). This CDR3 contains 13 residues. J lost 3 bases, V lost 8 bases, and 6 bases had no gene match.

The genes are TRBV18 and TRBJ2-1; no clear D gene. The CDR3 consists of 15 residues. Germline-derived CDR1 and CDR2 are KGHSH and LQKENI. V gave up 1 base and J gave up 1 base, with 8 bases separating them. The CDR3 bases are TGTGCCAGCTCACCACAGGGATATTCCTACAATGAGCAGTTCTTC. Protein sequence: CASSPQGYSYNEQFF.

Regarding this clonotype: A much more abundant neighbour one base away suggests this may be a read error. V usage is TRBV20-1 and J usage is TRBJ2-3; D is unclear. The CDR3 is made up of 12 amino acids. Germline CDR1 and CDR2: DFQATT and SNEGSKA (reference sequence). V shed 0 bases and J shed 1 base, with 2 bases lying between them. The CDR3 DNA is TGCAGTGCTAGAGATGGCACAGATACGCAGTATTTT. Residues: CSARDGTDTQYF.

The gene calls are TRBV7-8 and TRBJ2-5; 7 nucleotides align to TRBD2. Germline V gene data show CDR1 as SGHVS and CDR2 as FQNEAQ. This CDR3 region has 16 residues. V dropped 6 bases and J dropped 7; count of bases not matched to a gene: 17. CDR3 in DNA: TGTGCCAGCAGGTTAAAACCGGGACTAACTAAAGTGACCCAGTACTTC. It yields the protein CASRLKPGLTKVTQYF.

The gene calls are TRBV7-2 and TRBJ2-5; D remains ambiguous. V shed 6 bases and J shed 7 bases, with 15 bases lying between them. Germline-derived CDR1 and CDR2 are SGHTA and FQGNSA. The CDR3 runs to 13 residues. In DNA form, the CDR3 reads TGTGCCAGCAGAGGCTCCGTTATTGGGACCCAGTACTTC. Amino acid sequence: CASRGSVIGTQYF.

Of note for this clonotype: A much more abundant neighbour one base away suggests this may be a read error. DNA for the CDR3: TGTGCCAGCAGTCCGACAGGGGAATGGAAGCAGTTCTTC. It specifies CASSPTGEWKQFF. The chain combines TRBV12-3 or TRBV12-4 with TRBJ2-1, with 8 bases aligning to TRBD1. J gave up 11 bases and V 5 bases, and 8 bases lay outside the gene matches. The CDR3 is 13 amino acids.

This clonotype was counted only a few times. The chain has TRBV5-1 and TRBJ2-5; 7 bases are shared with TRBD2. J was trimmed by 5 bases and V by 0 bases; bases with no gene match: 7. Germline CDR1 is SGHRS and CDR2 is YFSETQ. This CDR3 spans 15 amino acids. The chain's CDR3 is CASSLAEGGFETQYF. In DNA form, the CDR3 reads TGCGCCAGCAGCTTGGCGGAGGGAGGGTTTGAGACCCAGTACTTC.

This clonotype was observed a single time. The chain joins TRBV7-6 to TRBJ2-7, with D perhaps matching TRBD2 (5 bases). Trimming pared 0 bases from V and 1 base from J, leaving 13 bases between. CDR1 and CDR2 from the germline V gene are SGHVS and FNYEAQ. The CDR3 covers 16 residues. The CDR3 DNA follows: TGTGCCAGCAGCTTAGCAGCAACTAGTAGTTCCTACGAGCAGTACTTC. Translation gives CASSLAATSSSYEQYF. The full variable domain, completed using reference TRBV7-6 and TRBJ2-7, is GAGVSQSPRYKVTKRGQDVALRCDPISGHVSLYWYRQALGQGPEFLTYFNYEAQQDKSGLPNDRFSAERPEGSISTLTIQRTEQRDSAMYRCASSLAATSSSYEQYFGPGTRLTVT.